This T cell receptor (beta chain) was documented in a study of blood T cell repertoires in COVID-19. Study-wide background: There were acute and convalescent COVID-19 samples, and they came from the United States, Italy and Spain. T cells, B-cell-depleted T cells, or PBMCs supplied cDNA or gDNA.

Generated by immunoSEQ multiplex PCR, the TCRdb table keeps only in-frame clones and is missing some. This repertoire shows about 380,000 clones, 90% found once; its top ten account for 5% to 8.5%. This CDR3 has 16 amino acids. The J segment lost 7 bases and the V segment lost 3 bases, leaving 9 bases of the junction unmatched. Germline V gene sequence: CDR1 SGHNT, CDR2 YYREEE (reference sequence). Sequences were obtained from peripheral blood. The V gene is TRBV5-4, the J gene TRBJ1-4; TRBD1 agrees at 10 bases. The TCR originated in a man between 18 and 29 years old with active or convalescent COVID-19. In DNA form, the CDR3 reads TGTGCCAGCAGCTGGACGGGACAGGGGAAAATTGAAAAACTGTTTTTT. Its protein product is CASSWTGQGKIEKLFF.